This is a list of T cell receptor beta chains from one sample in a study of regulatory T cells in long-lasting Graves disease. MiXCR, run by TCRdb on the multiplex PCR reads, gives a single entry per CDR3 protein. The sample yields around 420,000 distinct CDR3 sequences, approximately 15% seen once. A further study also used this sample, focusing on T cells in Graves' hyperthyroidism and ophthalmopathy.

Sequenced material: peripheral blood mononuclear cells (PBMCs), taken at new diagnosis, from a patient treated with antithyroid drugs. Receptor source: a woman aged 40 to 55 with Graves disease. Both conserved end residues are part of each CDR3. The order of the fields is J gene, D gene, clone size, CDR3 length, V gene, CDR3 protein, CDR3 DNA. The D gene is left open where the match is weak. Rows may omit the clone size; those that give it use once, few, many or a size class.

TRBJ2-1 | - | many | 15 | TRBV5-1 | CASSSGTLSYNEQFF | TGCGCCAGCAGCTCGGGGACACTCTCCTACAATGAGCAGTTCTTC
TRBJ1-1 | - | many | 14 | TRBV12-3/TRBV12-4 | CASTGQDLDTEAFF | TGTGCCAGCACCGGACAAGACCTGGACACTGAAGCTTTCTTT
TRBJ2-7 | - | many | 11 | TRBV20-1 | CSARLSREQYF | TGCAGTGCGCGACTCAGTCGGGAGCAGTACTTC
TRBJ2-7 | - | - | 15 | TRBV27 | CASSSSGPSSYEQYF | TGTGCCAGCAGTTCTTCCGGGCCCAGCTCCTACGAGCAGTACTTC
TRBJ2-4 | - | - | 12 | TRBV20-1 | CSAPGAEDIQYF | TGCAGTGCCCCGGGGGCAGAGGACATTCAGTACTTC
TRBJ2-3 | - | few | 15 | TRBV4-2 | CASSQVFGDTDTQYF | TGTGCCAGCAGCCAAGTATTCGGGGACACAGATACGCAGTATTTT
TRBJ1-5 | TRBD1 | few | 21 | TRBV10-2 | CASSQVPPAWDRGNSNQPQHF | TGCGCCAGCAGCCAAGTACCGCCCGCGTGGGACAGGGGGAATAGCAATCAGCCCCAGCATTTT
TRBJ2-1 | TRBD2 | few | 19 | TRBV7-2 | CASSPLKGLAGGFYNEQFF | TGTGCCAGCAGCCCCCTGAAGGGACTAGCGGGAGGGTTCTACAATGAGCAGTTCTTC
TRBJ1-1 | TRBD1 | many | 13 | TRBV20-1 | CSARYRGGAEAFF | TGCAGTGCTAGGTACAGGGGGGGGGCTGAAGCTTTCTTT
TRBJ1-5 | - | - | 15 | TRBV18 | CASSPPGMSNQPQHF | TGTGCCAGCTCACCACCAGGGATGAGCAATCAGCCCCAGCATTTT
TRBJ2-3 | - | many | 14 | TRBV27 | CASSLGGNPDTQYF | TGTGCCAGCAGTTTGGGGGGAAACCCAGATACGCAGTATTTT
TRBJ1-6 | - | many | 12 | TRBV7-9 | CASSDGSTPLHF | TGTGCCAGCAGCGACGGATCAACACCCCTCCACTTT
TRBJ2-3 | TRBD2 | many | 14 | TRBV20-1 | CSANLAVPTDTQYF | TGCAGTGCTAATCTAGCGGTTCCCACAGATACGCAGTATTTT
TRBJ2-7 | - | few | 13 | TRBV19 | CASSIVGFYEQYF | TGTGCCAGTAGTATAGTGGGCTTCTACGAGCAGTACTTC
TRBJ1-5 | - | many | 15 | TRBV19 | CASNTLRNSNQPQHF | TGTGCCAGTAATACCCTCAGGAATAGCAATCAGCCCCAGCATTTT
TRBJ2-1 | - | many | 12 | TRBV29-1 | CSVEGLDNEQFF | TGCAGCGTTGAAGGACTAGACAATGAGCAGTTCTTC
TRBJ2-2 | TRBD2 | few | 16 | TRBV6-2/TRBV6-3 | CASSVEMVAGPGELFF | TGTGCCAGCAGTGTTGAAATGGTAGCGGGACCCGGGGAGCTGTTTTTT
TRBJ2-7 | - | - | 13 | TRBV29-1 | CSARSSENYEQYF | TGCAGCGCCCGGTCGTCAGAGAACTACGAGCAGTACTTC
TRBJ2-3 | - | many | 13 | TRBV11-2 | CASSLGRGGTQYF | TGTGCCAGCAGCTTAGGAAGGGGTGGTACGCAGTATTTT
TRBJ2-1 | TRBD2 | - | 15 | TRBV7-2 | CASSVGLASYNEQFF | TGTGCCAGCAGCGTGGGACTAGCCTCCTACAATGAGCAGTTCTTC
TRBJ2-5 | TRBD1 | many | 13 | TRBV29-1 | CSVSGTGQETQYF | TGCAGCGTTTCCGGGACAGGGCAAGAGACCCAGTACTTC
TRBJ2-2 | - | many | 15 | TRBV6-2/TRBV6-3 | CASSYSKVFAGELFF | TGTGCCAGCAGTTACTCGAAGGTTTTCGCCGGGGAGCTGTTTTTT
TRBJ2-7 | TRBD2 | few | 18 | TRBV7-9 | CASSSRTSGRGDSYEQYF | TGTGCCAGCAGCTCCCGGACTAGCGGGAGGGGGGACTCCTACGAGCAGTACTTC
TRBJ2-1 | TRBD2 | many | 16 | TRBV7-6 | CASSFSGRAWYNEQFF | TGTGCCAGCAGCTTTTCCGGGAGGGCCTGGTACAATGAGCAGTTCTTC
TRBJ1-2 | - | few | 15 | TRBV28 | CASSLSDTVYYGYTF | TGTGCCAGCAGTTTATCGGACACAGTTTACTATGGCTACACCTTC
TRBJ1-1 | TRBD1 | - | 16 | TRBV20-1 | CSVPGQGQYMNTEAFF | TGCAGTGTCCCGGGACAGGGGCAGTATATGAACACTGAAGCTTTCTTT
TRBJ2-5 | TRBD2 | many | 15 | TRBV7-9 | CASSPRWGGEQTQYF | TGTGCCAGCAGCCCCCGATGGGGGGGGGAGCAGACCCAGTACTTC
TRBJ2-6 | - | few | 13 | TRBV6-2/TRBV6-3 | CATRRAGANVLTF | TGTGCCACCCGGAGGGCTGGGGCCAACGTCCTGACTTTC
TRBJ2-1 | TRBD2 | many | 16 | TRBV18 | CASSPKRSGSEDEQFF | TGTGCCAGCTCACCAAAGAGGAGCGGGAGCGAGGATGAGCAGTTCTTC
TRBJ2-6 | - | many | 18 | TRBV9 | CASSVRVAGGTGASVLTF | TGTGCCAGCAGCGTAAGGGTAGCTGGGGGGACCGGGGCCAGCGTCCTGACTTTC
TRBJ2-1 | - | - | 14 | TRBV12-3/TRBV12-4 | CASSRSQSYNEQFF | TGTGCCAGCAGCAGGTCACAATCATACAATGAGCAGTTCTTC
TRBJ1-3 | - | few | 17 | TRBV15 | CATSRGRGPASGNTIYF | TGTGCCACCAGCAGAGGTCGGGGACCTGCTTCGGGAAACACCATATATTTT
TRBJ2-7 | - | many | 15 | TRBV7-6 | CASSLAQGGTYEQYF | TGTGCCAGCAGCTTAGCCCAGGGGGGCACCTACGAGCAGTACTTC
TRBJ2-3 | TRBD1 | many | 15 | TRBV12-3/TRBV12-4 | CASSSRGPVTDTQYF | TGTGCCAGCAGTTCCAGGGGGCCGGTCACAGATACGCAGTATTTT
TRBJ2-1 | - | many | 15 | TRBV6-2/TRBV6-3 | CASSPGPANTGEQFF | TGTGCCAGCAGTCCGGGGCCAGCCAATACCGGTGAGCAGTTCTTC
TRBJ1-5 | - | - | 16 | TRBV20-1 | CSAREGAGFSNQPQHF | TGCAGTGCTAGAGAGGGGGCAGGATTTAGCAATCAGCCCCAGCATTTT